This T cell receptor (beta chain) was found in a study of blood T cell repertoires in COVID-19. This clone was detected a few times. V lost 5 bases, J lost 6 bases, and 17 bases lay in between. The CDR3 contains 14 residues. Germline CDR1 and CDR2: SGHTA and FQGTGA. Original data processing: Amplified reference gene primers provided the basis for estimating nucleated cell counts. Measured with immunoSEQ multiplex PCR; TCRdb has only the in-frame clones, and not every one. V and J calls and clone size are given by that table; D and trimming were obtained from the DNA. The sample shows roughly 260,000 clones, approximately 87% of them seen only once.

This sequence was found in a woman aged 45-59 years with acute or convalescent COVID-19. This chain uses TRBV7-3 with TRBJ2-7; D is possibly TRBD2 (7 bases). Sequenced sample: peripheral blood. This chain's CDR3 is CASSPGTGGAEQYF. The CDR3 coding sequence is TGTGCCAGCAGCCCCGGGACTGGGGGGGCCGAGCAGTACTTC.